These T cell receptor beta chains were read from a single sample in a study of shared clonotypes between healthy human individuals. Sequenced by immunoSEQ multiplex PCR; TCRdb stores in-frame clones only, minus some. The sample has approximately 460,000 clones; roughly three quarters are singletons. Sequencing was done on a sample of PBMCs. These receptors all stem from a middle-aged woman in good health. Some clones in this sample may be carry-over from other donors' samples. CDR3s include the opening cysteine and the closing phenylalanine or tryptophan. A D gene is named only where the DNA matches it firmly. Size values are once, few and many counts, or a class for expanded clones, and some rows have none.

v_gene: TRBV5-4; d_gene: TRBD2; abundance: NA; j_gene: TRBJ2-2; CDR3nt: TGTGCCAGCAGCTTTGGCGGGAGGGCCAACACCGGGGAGCTGTTTTTT; CDR3aa: CASSFGGRANTGELFF
v_gene: TRBV7-2; d_gene: NA; abundance: NA; j_gene: TRBJ2-1; CDR3nt: TGTGCCAGCAGCTTAAGGACGTCCTACAATGAGCAGTTCTTC; CDR3aa: CASSLRTSYNEQFF
v_gene: TRBV6-5; d_gene: TRBD2; abundance: few; j_gene: TRBJ2-1; CDR3nt: TGTGCCAGCAGTCGCCAGCGGGGGGGGTTCGCTGAGCAGTTCTTC; CDR3aa: CASSRQRGGFAEQFF
v_gene: TRBV7-2; d_gene: NA; abundance: NA; j_gene: TRBJ2-7; CDR3nt: TGTGCCAGCAGCTTAGAGAACAGTAACGAGCAGTACTTC; CDR3aa: CASSLENSNEQYF
v_gene: TRBV6-5; d_gene: TRBD2; abundance: few; j_gene: TRBJ2-7; CDR3nt: TGTGCCAGCAGTACCTCGACTAGCGGGAGCGCAGAAGAGTACTTC; CDR3aa: CASSTSTSGSAEEYF
v_gene: TRBV5-4; d_gene: NA; abundance: NA; j_gene: TRBJ2-1; CDR3nt: TGTGCCAGCAGCCAAGGGGCATATGGAGGCAATGAGCAGTTCTTC; CDR3aa: CASSQGAYGGNEQFF
v_gene: TRBV7-2; d_gene: TRBD1; abundance: once; j_gene: TRBJ1-2; CDR3nt: TGTGCCAGCAGCTTAGGGACAGGAGACTATGGCTACACCTTC; CDR3aa: CASSLGTGDYGYTF
v_gene: TRBV9; d_gene: TRBD2; abundance: NA; j_gene: TRBJ2-1; CDR3nt: TGTGCCAGCAGCTTAGGGACTAGCGGGAGTCTTGAGCAGTTCTTC; CDR3aa: CASSLGTSGSLEQFF
v_gene: TRBV28; d_gene: NA; abundance: NA; j_gene: TRBJ2-6; CDR3nt: TGTGCCAGCACTCTCTTACGGAACTCTGGGGCCAACGTCCTGACTTTC; CDR3aa: CASTLLRNSGANVLTF
v_gene: TRBV5-6; d_gene: NA; abundance: NA; j_gene: TRBJ2-7; CDR3nt: TGTGCCAGCAGCTTAGGGGACGCACCCTCCTACGAGCAGTACTTC; CDR3aa: CASSLGDAPSYEQYF
v_gene: TRBV2; d_gene: TRBD1; abundance: NA; j_gene: TRBJ1-4; CDR3nt: TGTGCCAGCAAATTGAACAGGGGTGGGAATGAAAAACTGTTTTTT; CDR3aa: CASKLNRGGNEKLFF
v_gene: TRBV5-1; d_gene: TRBD2; abundance: NA; j_gene: TRBJ2-1; CDR3nt: TGCGCCAGCAGCTTGGTTGCGGGAGGAGGCGGTGAGCAGTTCTTC; CDR3aa: CASSLVAGGGGEQFF
v_gene: TRBV6-5; d_gene: NA; abundance: NA; j_gene: TRBJ2-1; CDR3nt: TGTGCCAGCATGGGGATCCCGGGAGACAATGAGCAGTTCTTC; CDR3aa: CASMGIPGDNEQFF
v_gene: TRBV4-2; d_gene: NA; abundance: NA; j_gene: TRBJ2-3; CDR3nt: TGTGCCAGCAGCTCTTTGATCTCCACAGATACGCAGTATTTT; CDR3aa: CASSSLISTDTQYF
v_gene: TRBV6-6; d_gene: NA; abundance: few; j_gene: TRBJ2-1; CDR3nt: TGTGCCAGCAGTACTAGGGGGACCGGCAGCGGCAATGAGCAGTTCTTC; CDR3aa: CASSTRGTGSGNEQFF
v_gene: TRBV29-1; d_gene: TRBD2; abundance: NA; j_gene: TRBJ2-5; CDR3nt: TGCAGCGTTGATGGAGGGACTAGCTTGGAGACCCAGTACTTC; CDR3aa: CSVDGGTSLETQYF
v_gene: TRBV30; d_gene: NA; abundance: NA; j_gene: TRBJ1-2; CDR3nt: TGTGCCTGGAGTGTACTGGGAAAAGACTATGGCTACACCTTC; CDR3aa: CAWSVLGKDYGYTF
v_gene: TRBV15; d_gene: TRBD2; abundance: NA; j_gene: TRBJ2-3; CDR3nt: TGTGCCACCAGCAGCGGGACTAGCGGGAACACAGACACGCAGTATTTT; CDR3aa: CATSSGTSGNTDTQYF